These T cell receptor beta chains were read from a single sample in a study of T cell changes during pregnancy in multiple sclerosis. Here immunoSEQ multiplex PCR was the method, and the copy in TCRdb shows in-frame clones only, minus some. The sample carries 66,000 or so clones, about 87% recorded once. The source material was peripheral blood, sampled in the first trimester of pregnancy. Receptors originate from a female donor in good health, enrolled as a control in a pregnancy study. Each CDR3 is given with its conserved first and last residue. Each record gives: clone size, J gene, D gene, V gene, CDR3 DNA, CDR3 protein. The D gene is left open where the match is weak. Clone size is not always given. Where it is, it says once, few, many or a class for expanded clones.

clone size: NA; J gene: TRBJ1-5; D gene: TRBD1; V gene: TRBV9; CDR3 DNA: TGTGCCAGCAGCGTGACAGGGAGCAATCAGCCCCAGCATTTT; CDR3 protein: CASSVTGSNQPQHF
clone size: NA; J gene: TRBJ2-7; D gene: TRBD1; V gene: TRBV19; CDR3 DNA: TGTGCCAGTAGTATAGACAGGGGGTACGAGCAGTACTTC; CDR3 protein: CASSIDRGYEQYF
clone size: once; J gene: TRBJ1-2; D gene: NA; V gene: TRBV30; CDR3 DNA: TGTGCCTGGGCAACTGGCGGTGGCTACACCTTC; CDR3 protein: CAWATGGGYTF
clone size: NA; J gene: TRBJ2-3; D gene: NA; V gene: TRBV30; CDR3 DNA: TGTGCCTGGAGTCTCAGCGGGTCCACAGATACGCAGTATTTT; CDR3 protein: CAWSLSGSTDTQYF
clone size: NA; J gene: TRBJ2-7; D gene: TRBD1; V gene: TRBV15; CDR3 DNA: TGTGCCACCAGCAGAGATTTAAAGGACAGGGGGCCTTTATACTACGAGCAGTACTTC; CDR3 protein: CATSRDLKDRGPLYYEQYF
clone size: once; J gene: TRBJ1-6; D gene: TRBD1; V gene: TRBV5-4; CDR3 DNA: TGTGCCAGCAGCAAGGACAGCAAGGGGGCTGGATCACCCCTCCACTTT; CDR3 protein: CASSKDSKGAGSPLHF
clone size: NA; J gene: TRBJ2-7; D gene: TRBD1; V gene: TRBV7-9; CDR3 DNA: TGTGCCAGCAGCTTGGCTGCAGGGGGTCTCGTATCCTACGAGCAGTACTTC; CDR3 protein: CASSLAAGGLVSYEQYF
clone size: NA; J gene: TRBJ1-1; D gene: NA; V gene: TRBV14; CDR3 DNA: TGTGCCAGCAGCCAAATCGACAGGAGGTACACTGAAGCTTTCTTT; CDR3 protein: CASSQIDRRYTEAFF
clone size: NA; J gene: TRBJ2-7; D gene: NA; V gene: TRBV9; CDR3 DNA: TGTGCCAGCAGCGTAGTGGAGGGTGAGGTATACGAGCAGTACTTC; CDR3 protein: CASSVVEGEVYEQYF
clone size: NA; J gene: TRBJ2-7; D gene: NA; V gene: TRBV30; CDR3 DNA: TGTGCCTGGAGTGTTCGGGCACCGCGGGGTTACGAGCAGTACTTC; CDR3 protein: CAWSVRAPRGYEQYF
clone size: NA; J gene: TRBJ1-2; D gene: NA; V gene: TRBV19; CDR3 DNA: TGTGCCAGTAGCCCCGCCCGAGGAAGCTATGGCTACACCTTC; CDR3 protein: CASSPARGSYGYTF
clone size: NA; J gene: TRBJ1-5; D gene: TRBD1; V gene: TRBV9; CDR3 DNA: TGTGCCAGCAGCGTAGGCGACAGGGGGCAACAGCCCCAGCATTTT; CDR3 protein: CASSVGDRGQQPQHF
clone size: NA; J gene: TRBJ1-3; D gene: NA; V gene: TRBV5-8; CDR3 DNA: TGTGCCAGCAGCTTGGGGGCTTCGAGAGACACCATATATTTT; CDR3 protein: CASSLGASRDTIYF
clone size: NA; J gene: TRBJ1-2; D gene: NA; V gene: TRBV20-1; CDR3 DNA: TGCAGTGCTAGCCGAGGCTATGGCTACACCTTC; CDR3 protein: CSASRGYGYTF
clone size: NA; J gene: TRBJ2-7; D gene: NA; V gene: TRBV19; CDR3 DNA: TGTGCCAGTAGTCACGACCGGGGAAAGCAGTACTTC; CDR3 protein: CASSHDRGKQYF
clone size: NA; J gene: TRBJ2-5; D gene: TRBD2; V gene: TRBV5-8; CDR3 DNA: TGTGCCAGCAGTTTTCACCTAGCGGGGGGGCAAGAGACCCAGTACTTC; CDR3 protein: CASSFHLAGGQETQYF
clone size: once; J gene: TRBJ1-5; D gene: NA; V gene: TRBV19; CDR3 DNA: TGTGCCAGTAGTCGGGGGACCTATATTAGCAATCAGCCCCAGCATTTT; CDR3 protein: CASSRGTYISNQPQHF
clone size: NA; J gene: TRBJ1-1; D gene: NA; V gene: TRBV19; CDR3 DNA: TGTGCCAGTAGTATAGGGGCAGGGATGGGCACTGAAGCTTTCTTT; CDR3 protein: CASSIGAGMGTEAFF
clone size: once; J gene: TRBJ2-7; D gene: NA; V gene: TRBV18; CDR3 DNA: TGTGCCAGCTCACCAAGGGGCGCAGGGGCGGAAGAGCAGTACTTC; CDR3 protein: CASSPRGAGAEEQYF
clone size: NA; J gene: TRBJ1-2; D gene: NA; V gene: TRBV7-9; CDR3 DNA: TGTGCCAGCAGTCCGGACATTTCTAACTATGGCTACACCTTC; CDR3 protein: CASSPDISNYGYTF
clone size: NA; J gene: TRBJ2-7; D gene: NA; V gene: TRBV6-1; CDR3 DNA: TGTGCCAGCAGTGAACAAACGGGGGGCAACTACGAGCAGTACTTC; CDR3 protein: CASSEQTGGNYEQYF
clone size: NA; J gene: TRBJ2-5; D gene: NA; V gene: TRBV18; CDR3 DNA: TGTGCCAGCTCACCCCGAGAGGCCCAAGAGACCCAGTACTTC; CDR3 protein: CASSPREAQETQYF
clone size: once; J gene: TRBJ2-7; D gene: NA; V gene: TRBV5-1; CDR3 DNA: TGCGCCAGCCAGCCGGGGGGACACTACGAGCAGTACTTC; CDR3 protein: CASQPGGHYEQYF
clone size: NA; J gene: TRBJ1-1; D gene: NA; V gene: TRBV5-1; CDR3 DNA: TGCGCCAGCAGCTTGGGGCAGGGGCCCATCGATACTTTCTTT; CDR3 protein: CASSLGQGPIDTFF
clone size: NA; J gene: TRBJ1-5; D gene: TRBD1; V gene: TRBV2; CDR3 DNA: TGTGCCAGCAGTGACCGGACAGGGGGCGGTCAGCCCCAGCATTTT; CDR3 protein: CASSDRTGGGQPQHF
clone size: NA; J gene: TRBJ1-6; D gene: TRBD1; V gene: TRBV7-9; CDR3 DNA: TGTGCCAGCAGCTCGGAGACAGGGATTAATTCACCCCTCCACTTT; CDR3 protein: CASSSETGINSPLHF
clone size: once; J gene: TRBJ1-6; D gene: TRBD1; V gene: TRBV30; CDR3 DNA: TGTGCCTGGAGTGGACAGGGGGGCGTTGGGTCACCCCTCCACTTT; CDR3 protein: CAWSGQGGVGSPLHF
clone size: NA; J gene: TRBJ1-2; D gene: NA; V gene: TRBV5-6; CDR3 DNA: TGTGCCAGCAGCTTGCTAAGACGAGGTGACTATGGCTACACCTTC; CDR3 protein: CASSLLRRGDYGYTF
clone size: NA; J gene: TRBJ2-2; D gene: TRBD1; V gene: TRBV7-8; CDR3 DNA: TGTGCCAGCAGCCAAGAAGGACAGGGGAGCACCGGGGAGCTGTTTTTT; CDR3 protein: CASSQEGQGSTGELFF
clone size: NA; J gene: TRBJ1-1; D gene: NA; V gene: TRBV7-9; CDR3 DNA: TGTGCCAGTCCCCAATTTGAAGCTTTCTTT; CDR3 protein: CASPQFEAFF
clone size: NA; J gene: TRBJ1-2; D gene: TRBD1; V gene: TRBV30; CDR3 DNA: TGTGCCTGGAGCCCGACAGGGGGGCCCTATGGCTACACCTTC; CDR3 protein: CAWSPTGGPYGYTF
clone size: NA; J gene: TRBJ1-1; D gene: NA; V gene: TRBV7-2; CDR3 DNA: TGTGCCAGCAGCTTAGAAGCGGCGAACACTGAAGCTTTCTTT; CDR3 protein: CASSLEAANTEAFF
clone size: NA; J gene: TRBJ1-1; D gene: NA; V gene: TRBV7-3; CDR3 DNA: TGTGCCAGCAGCTTAAACAGGAACACTGAAGCTTTCTTT; CDR3 protein: CASSLNRNTEAFF
clone size: NA; J gene: TRBJ1-2; D gene: NA; V gene: TRBV6-5; CDR3 DNA: TGTGCCAGCAGTTACTCGACAGGATTCTATGGCTACACCTTC; CDR3 protein: CASSYSTGFYGYTF
clone size: NA; J gene: TRBJ2-4; D gene: NA; V gene: TRBV19; CDR3 DNA: TGTGCCAGTAGTATCGACAAATCCATTCAGTACTTC; CDR3 protein: CASSIDKSIQYF
clone size: NA; J gene: TRBJ2-1; D gene: TRBD1; V gene: TRBV29-1; CDR3 DNA: TGCAGCGTCGGCCGGGACAGTTCCTACAATGAGCAGTTCTTC; CDR3 protein: CSVGRDSSYNEQFF
clone size: NA; J gene: TRBJ2-1; D gene: TRBD2; V gene: TRBV7-2; CDR3 DNA: TGTGCCAGCAGTTCCGGGGGGAGCTCCTACAATGAGCAGTTCTTC; CDR3 protein: CASSSGGSSYNEQFF
clone size: once; J gene: TRBJ2-3; D gene: NA; V gene: TRBV7-9; CDR3 DNA: TGTGCCAGCGGACAGACCACAGATACGCAGTATTTT; CDR3 protein: CASGQTTDTQYF
clone size: once; J gene: TRBJ2-5; D gene: NA; V gene: TRBV4-2; CDR3 DNA: TGTGCCAGCAGCCCCAGGGTGCAAGAGACCCAGTACTTC; CDR3 protein: CASSPRVQETQYF
clone size: NA; J gene: TRBJ2-1; D gene: TRBD1; V gene: TRBV2; CDR3 DNA: TGTGCCAGCAGCGAGGACAGGGAGGTGCAGTTCTTC; CDR3 protein: CASSEDREVQFF
clone size: NA; J gene: TRBJ2-7; D gene: NA; V gene: TRBV4-3; CDR3 DNA: TGCGCCAGCAGCCAAGAGTCGTTCGGGTTCTCCTACGAGCAGTACTTC; CDR3 protein: CASSQESFGFSYEQYF
clone size: NA; J gene: TRBJ1-1; D gene: NA; V gene: TRBV9; CDR3 DNA: TGTGCCAGCAGCGGAACCAGGGTTCGAGCTTTCTTT; CDR3 protein: CASSGTRVRAFF
clone size: NA; J gene: TRBJ2-1; D gene: TRBD2; V gene: TRBV4-2; CDR3 DNA: TGTGCCAGCAGCCCTCGCACTAGCGGGGTTACCATGCAGTTCTTC; CDR3 protein: CASSPRTSGVTMQFF
clone size: NA; J gene: TRBJ1-5; D gene: NA; V gene: TRBV30; CDR3 DNA: TGTGCCTGGTCCCAGGGTCTTAGCAATCAGCCCCAGCATTTT; CDR3 protein: CAWSQGLSNQPQHF
clone size: NA; J gene: TRBJ1-2; D gene: NA; V gene: TRBV30; CDR3 DNA: TGTGCCTGGAGAGAGGACAGCCCCCTTTCTGGCTACACCTTC; CDR3 protein: CAWREDSPLSGYTF
clone size: NA; J gene: TRBJ2-3; D gene: TRBD1; V gene: TRBV10-3; CDR3 DNA: TGTGCCATTCAGGGGGCGCCTTCCACTGCGTCAATCGCGCAGTATTTT; CDR3 protein: CAIQGAPSTASIAQYF